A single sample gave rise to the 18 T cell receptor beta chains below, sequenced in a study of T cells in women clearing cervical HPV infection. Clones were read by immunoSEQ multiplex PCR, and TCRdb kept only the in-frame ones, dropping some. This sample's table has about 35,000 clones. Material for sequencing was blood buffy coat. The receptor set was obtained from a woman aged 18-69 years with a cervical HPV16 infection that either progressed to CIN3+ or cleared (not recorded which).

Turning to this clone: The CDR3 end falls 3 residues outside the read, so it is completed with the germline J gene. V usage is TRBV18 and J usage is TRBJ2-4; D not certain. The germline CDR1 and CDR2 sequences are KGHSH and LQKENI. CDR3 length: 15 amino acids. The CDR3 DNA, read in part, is TGTGCCAGCTCACCAAGGGCAGGTTCATTCTATGGT. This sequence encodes CASSPRAGSFYG. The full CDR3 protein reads CASSPRAGSFYGQYF.

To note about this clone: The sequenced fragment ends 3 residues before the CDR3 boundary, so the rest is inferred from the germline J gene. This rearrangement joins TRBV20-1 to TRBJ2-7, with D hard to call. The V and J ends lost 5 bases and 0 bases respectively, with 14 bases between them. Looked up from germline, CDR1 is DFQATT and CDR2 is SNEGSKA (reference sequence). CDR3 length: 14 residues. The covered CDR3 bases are TGCAGTGCTCTCACGACTGACCTCTCCTACGAG. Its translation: CSALTTDLSYE. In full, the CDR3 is CSALTTDLSYEQYF.

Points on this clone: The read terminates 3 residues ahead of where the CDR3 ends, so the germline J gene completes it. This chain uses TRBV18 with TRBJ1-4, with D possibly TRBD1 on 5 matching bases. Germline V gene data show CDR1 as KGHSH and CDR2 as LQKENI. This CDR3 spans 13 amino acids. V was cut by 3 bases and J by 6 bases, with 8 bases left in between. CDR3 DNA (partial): TGTGCCAGCTCACCCCGAGGGGATGAAAAA. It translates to CASSPRGDEK. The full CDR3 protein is CASSPRGDEKLFF.

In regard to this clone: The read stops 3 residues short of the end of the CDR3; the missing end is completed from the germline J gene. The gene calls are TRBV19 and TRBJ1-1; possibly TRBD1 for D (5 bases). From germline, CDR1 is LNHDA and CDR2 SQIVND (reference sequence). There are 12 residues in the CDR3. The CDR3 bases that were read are TGTGCCAGTGGGACTAGCCGGGAGACA. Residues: CASGTSRET. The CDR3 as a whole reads CASGTSRETAFF. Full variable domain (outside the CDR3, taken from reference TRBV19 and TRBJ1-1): DGGITQSPKYLFRKEGQNVTLSCEQNLNHDAMYWYRQDPGQGLRLIYYSQIVNDFQKGDIAEGYSVSREKKESFPLTVTSAQKNPTAFYLCASGTSRETAFFGQGTRLTVV.

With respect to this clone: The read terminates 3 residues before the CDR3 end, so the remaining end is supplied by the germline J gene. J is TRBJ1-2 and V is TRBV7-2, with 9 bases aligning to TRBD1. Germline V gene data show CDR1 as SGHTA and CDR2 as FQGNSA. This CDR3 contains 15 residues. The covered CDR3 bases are TGTGCCAGCAGCTCTGGACAGGGGCGGATAGATACC. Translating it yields CASSSGQGRIDT. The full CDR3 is CASSSGQGRIDTYTF.

CDR3 sequence: CASSPLSSGANVLFF. The DNA read from the CDR3 is TGTGCCAGCTCACCTTTAAGCTCTGGGGCCAACGTA. The V and J genes are TRBV18 and TRBJ1-4; possibly TRBD1 for D (5 bases). The read is 3 residues too short to cover the CDR3 end, so that end is filled in from the germline J gene. The CDR3 totals 15 residues. Germline V gene data show CDR1 as KGHSH and CDR2 as LQKENI.

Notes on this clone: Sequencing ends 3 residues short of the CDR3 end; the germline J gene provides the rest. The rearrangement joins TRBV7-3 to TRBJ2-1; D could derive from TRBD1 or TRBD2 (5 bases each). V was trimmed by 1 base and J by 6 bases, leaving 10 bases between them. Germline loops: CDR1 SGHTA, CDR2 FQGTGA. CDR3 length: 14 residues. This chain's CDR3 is CASSLNAGSNEQFF. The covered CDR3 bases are TGTGCCAGCAGCTTAAATGCAGGGAGCAATGAG.

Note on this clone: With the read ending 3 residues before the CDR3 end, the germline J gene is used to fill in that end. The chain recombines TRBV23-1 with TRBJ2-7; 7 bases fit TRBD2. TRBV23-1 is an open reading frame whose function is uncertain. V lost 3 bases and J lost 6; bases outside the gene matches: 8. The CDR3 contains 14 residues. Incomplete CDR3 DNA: TGCGCCAGCAGTCACGCGGGAGACCCCGGCGAG. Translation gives CASSHAGDPGE. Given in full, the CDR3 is CASSHAGDPGEQYF.

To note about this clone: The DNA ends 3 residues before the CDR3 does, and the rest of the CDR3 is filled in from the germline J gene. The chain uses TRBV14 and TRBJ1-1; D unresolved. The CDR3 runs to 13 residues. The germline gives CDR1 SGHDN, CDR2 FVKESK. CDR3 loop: CASSPMGRTEAFF. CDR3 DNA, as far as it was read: TGTGCCAGCAGCCCTATGGGCAGAACGGAA.

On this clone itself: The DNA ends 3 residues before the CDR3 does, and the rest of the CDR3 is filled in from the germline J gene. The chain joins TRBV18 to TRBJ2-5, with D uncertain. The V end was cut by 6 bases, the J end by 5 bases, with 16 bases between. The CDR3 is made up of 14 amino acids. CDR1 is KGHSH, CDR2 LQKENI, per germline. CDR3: CASSLLENGETQYF. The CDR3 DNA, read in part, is TGTGCCAGCTCCCTCTTGGAGAACGGGGAGACC.

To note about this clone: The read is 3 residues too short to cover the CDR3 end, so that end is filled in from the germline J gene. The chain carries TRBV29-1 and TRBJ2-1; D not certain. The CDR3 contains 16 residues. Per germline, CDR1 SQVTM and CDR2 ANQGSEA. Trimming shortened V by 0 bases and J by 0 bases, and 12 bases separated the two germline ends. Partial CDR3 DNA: TGCAGCGTTGAAGATTTGGCGGCTAGCTCCTACAATGAG. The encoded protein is CSVEDLAASSYNE. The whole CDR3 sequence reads CSVEDLAASSYNEQFF.

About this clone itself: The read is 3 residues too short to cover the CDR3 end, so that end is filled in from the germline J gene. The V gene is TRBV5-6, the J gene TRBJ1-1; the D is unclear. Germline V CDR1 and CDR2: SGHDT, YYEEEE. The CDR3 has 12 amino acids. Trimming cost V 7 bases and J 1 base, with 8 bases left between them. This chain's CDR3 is CASGPSNTEAFF. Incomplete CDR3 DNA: TGTGCCAGCGGGCCATCGAACACTGAA.

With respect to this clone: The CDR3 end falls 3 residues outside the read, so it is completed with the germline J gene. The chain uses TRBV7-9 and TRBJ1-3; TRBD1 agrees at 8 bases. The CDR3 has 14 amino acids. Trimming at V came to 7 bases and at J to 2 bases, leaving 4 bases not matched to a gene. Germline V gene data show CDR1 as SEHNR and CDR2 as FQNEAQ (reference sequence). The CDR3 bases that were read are TGTGCCAGCATCTTGGACAGGGCTGGAAACACC. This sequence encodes CASILDRAGNT. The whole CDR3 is CASILDRAGNTIYF.

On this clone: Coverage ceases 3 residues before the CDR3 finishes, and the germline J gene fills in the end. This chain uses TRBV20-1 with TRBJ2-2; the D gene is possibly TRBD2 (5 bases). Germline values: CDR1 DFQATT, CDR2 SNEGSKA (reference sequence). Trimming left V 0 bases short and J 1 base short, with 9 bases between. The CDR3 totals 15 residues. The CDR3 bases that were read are TGCAGTGCTAGAGAAGGACTCTTGAACACCGGGGAG. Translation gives CSAREGLLNTGE. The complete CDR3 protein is CSAREGLLNTGELFF.

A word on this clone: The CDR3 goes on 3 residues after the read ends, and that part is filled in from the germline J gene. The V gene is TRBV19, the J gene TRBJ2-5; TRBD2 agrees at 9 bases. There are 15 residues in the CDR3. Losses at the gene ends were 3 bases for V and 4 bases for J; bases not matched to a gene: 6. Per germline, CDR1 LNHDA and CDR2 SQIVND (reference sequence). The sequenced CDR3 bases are TGTGCCAGTAGTATGGTCATAGCGGGAGTAGAGACC. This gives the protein CASSMVIAGVET. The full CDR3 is CASSMVIAGVETQYF.

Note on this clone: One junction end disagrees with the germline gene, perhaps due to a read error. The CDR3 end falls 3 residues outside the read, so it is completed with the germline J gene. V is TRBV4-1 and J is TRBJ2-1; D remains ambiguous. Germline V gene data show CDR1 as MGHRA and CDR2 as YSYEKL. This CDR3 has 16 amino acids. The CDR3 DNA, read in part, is TGCACCAGCAGCCAAGACAAACCGGGTGCATACAATGAG. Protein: CTSSQDKPGAYNE. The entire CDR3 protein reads CTSSQDKPGAYNEQFF.

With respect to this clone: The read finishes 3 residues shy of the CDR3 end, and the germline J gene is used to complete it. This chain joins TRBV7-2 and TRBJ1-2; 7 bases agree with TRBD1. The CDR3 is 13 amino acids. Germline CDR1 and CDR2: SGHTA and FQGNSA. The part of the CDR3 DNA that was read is TGTGCCAGCAGCTTAGACAGGGGCTACGAC. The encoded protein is CASSLDRGYD. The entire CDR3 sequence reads CASSLDRGYDYTF. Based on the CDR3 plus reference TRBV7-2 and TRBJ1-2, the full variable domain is GAGVSQSPSNKVTEKGKDVELRCDPISGHTALYWYRQSLGQGLEFLIYFQGNSAPDKSGLPSDRFSAERTGGSVSTLTIQRTQQEDSAVYLCASSLDRGYDYTFGSGTRLTVV.

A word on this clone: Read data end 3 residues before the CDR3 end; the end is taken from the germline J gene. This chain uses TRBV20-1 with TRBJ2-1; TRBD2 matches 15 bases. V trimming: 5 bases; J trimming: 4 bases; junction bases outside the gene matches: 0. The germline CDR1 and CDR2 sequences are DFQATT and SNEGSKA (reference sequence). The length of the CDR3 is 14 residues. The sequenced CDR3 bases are TGCAGTGCTGGACTAGCGGGAGGGTACAATGAG. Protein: CSAGLAGGYNE. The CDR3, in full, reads CSAGLAGGYNEQFF.